The entry that follows covers one T cell receptor beta chain sequence. The data stem from a study of shared clonotypes between healthy human individuals. Profiling relied on immunoSEQ multiplex PCR, and the TCRdb table lists in-frame clones only, not all of them. The sample gives millions of clones, about 95% of which show up once; roughly 0.13% is in the top ten. V lost 4 bases and J lost 2; bases outside the gene matches: 4. There are 16 residues in the CDR3. Germline CDR1 and CDR2: LNHDA and SQIVND (reference sequence). The sample consisted of naive CD4+ T cells sorted from blood. Subset denoted: CD45RA+ positively selected. This chain connects TRBV19 to TRBJ2-3, with 12 bases identical to TRBD2. This TCR derives from a man aged 18 to 29 in good health. The CDR3 coding sequence is TGTGCCAGTAGTACCTCTAGCGGGAGGGCCACAGATACGCAGTATTTT. This codes for CASSTSSGRATDTQYF.